The source of this T cell receptor (beta chain) is a study of cytomegalovirus exposure and HLA in healthy donors. As concerns this clone: Antigen: not known.

The PCR ran on 60 Vbeta and 13 Jbeta primers. As processed by the authors: An analysis that came later counted some 85 million unique TCR beta chains, approximately 10 million shared. Method: immunoSEQ multiplex PCR; TCRdb's copy keeps in-frame clones and lacks some. The D gene and trimming were derived from the DNA, and the V and J assignments and clone size from that table. The sample lists around 140,000 clones, approximately 80% occurring once. Study-wide results and caveats: Analysis performed later found more than 15,000 TCR beta sequences associated with HLA alleles at 0.05 false discovery rate. Owing to their indistinguishability, certain V segments, notably TRBV6-2 and TRBV6-3, were excluded. A link between a missense DCLRE1C variant and TCR beta V- and J-gene trimming emerged from a later analysis.

Germline CDR1 reads MNHEY; CDR2 reads SMNVEV (reference sequence). V was clipped by 3 bases and J by 5 bases, with 11 bases between them. The CDR3 consists of 14 residues. The rearrangement links TRBV27 to TRBJ2-1; no firm D call. The sequence derives from a male donor in good health and CMV-seronegative. The sequencing sample was made of PBMCs. CDR3 in DNA: TGTGCCAGCAGTTTCTCGTCCGGTCACAATGAGCAGTTCTTC. Residues: CASSFSSGHNEQFF.